The 13 T cell receptor beta chains listed next were all sequenced from one sample in a study of blood T cell repertoires in COVID-19. Generated by immunoSEQ multiplex PCR, the TCRdb table keeps only in-frame clones and is missing some. The sample holds just over 300,000 clones, approximately 90% seen once. The sample was PBMCs or T cells enriched from blood (not recorded which). The receptors derive from a woman in her thirties or forties who had recovered from COVID-19.

This chain joins TRBV30 and TRBJ2-7; D possibly corresponds to TRBD1 (6 bases). This CDR3 has 15 residues. V lost 3 bases, J lost 4 bases, and 19 bases lay in between. Germline values: CDR1 GTSNPN, CDR2 SVGIG (reference sequence). The chain's CDR3 is CAWSRTRDITYEQYF. CDR3 in DNA: TGTGCCTGGAGCCGAACCCGGGACATAACTTACGAGCAGTACTTC.

The genes are TRBV11-2 and TRBJ2-1, with D possibly being TRBD2 (5 bases). The germline CDR1 and CDR2 sequences are SGHAT and FQNNGV. CDR3 length: 11 residues. V lost 1 base to trimming and J lost 10 bases, with 5 bases between them. The CDR3 region is CASSLVAEQFF. In DNA, the CDR3 is TGTGCCAGCAGCTTAGTAGCGGAGCAGTTCTTC.

The rearrangement links TRBV30 to TRBJ2-7; 10 positions match TRBD1. Germline loops: CDR1 GTSNPN, CDR2 SVGIG (reference sequence). V gave up 3 bases and J gave up 2 bases; unmatched junction bases: 22. This CDR3 comprises 20 residues. The CDR3 DNA sequence: TGTGCCTGGAGCCCCCGAAAGGTGGGACAGGGGCCCCGGTCCCCCTACGAGCAGTACTTC. As protein: CAWSPRKVGQGPRSPYEQYF.

This clone was seen just once. The gene calls are TRBV7-2 and TRBJ1-1; 7 bases line up with TRBD1. The trim removed 5 bases at V and 2 bases at J, leaving 14 bases unmatched. CDR1 SGHTA and CDR2 FQGNSA come from the germline V gene. This CDR3 is 17 amino acids long. This chain's CDR3 is CASSRLEGARTNTEAFF. The CDR3 nucleotides are TGTGCCAGCAGCCGCTTGGAGGGGGCTAGGACAAACACTGAAGCTTTCTTT.

The V and J genes are TRBV7-6 and TRBJ1-1, with 8 positions matching TRBD1. The CDR3 runs to 13 residues. Germline lookup yields CDR1 SGHVS and CDR2 FNYEAQ. Trimming at V came to 5 bases and at J to 6 bases, leaving 5 bases not matched to a gene. DNA for the CDR3: TGTGCCAGCAGCCTTGGGACAGGCCCTGAAGCTTTCTTT. Translated: CASSLGTGPEAFF.

This chain joins TRBV18 and TRBJ2-1, with 9 bases that match TRBD1. With 3 bases clipped from V and 4 bases from J, the junction kept 4 bases outside the gene matches. CDR3 length: 15 residues. Germline CDR1 reads KGHSH; CDR2 reads LQKENI. The CDR3 here is CASSPRGTGYNEQFF. CDR3 nucleotides: TGTGCCAGCTCACCGCGGGGGACAGGGTACAATGAGCAGTTCTTC.

The chain employs TRBV7-2 and TRBJ2-1, with a weak D call TRBD2 (6 bases). The CDR3 is made up of 16 amino acids. V gave up 2 bases and J gave up 2 bases, with 13 bases separating them. CDR1 and CDR2 from the germline V gene are SGHTA and FQGNSA. The CDR3 DNA reads as TGTGCCAGCAGCTTATTTGTCGGGGGTACCTACAATGAGCAGTTCTTC. Its translation: CASSLFVGGTYNEQFF.

This clone turned up a few times. Other DNA sequences from this sample encode an identical CDR3 as well. This chain connects TRBV11-2 to TRBJ2-5; 7 bases line up with TRBD1. The CDR3 runs 13 residues. Germline V CDR1 and CDR2: SGHAT, FQNNGV. V shed 5 bases, J shed 2 bases, and the junction held 2 bases outside the gene matches. Here the CDR3 DNA reads TGTGCCAGCAGCCGGGACAGACAAGAGACCCAGTACTTC. It translates to CASSRDRQETQYF.

The chain combines TRBV5-4 with TRBJ2-7; 8 nucleotides match TRBD1. V was clipped by 4 bases and J by 3 bases; unmatched bases: 9. The germline CDR1 and CDR2 sequences are SGHNT and YYREEE (reference sequence). The CDR3 is 15 amino acids. This CDR3 is CASSADRGGIYEQYF. For the CDR3, the DNA is TGTGCCAGCAGCGCCGACAGGGGTGGAATCTACGAGCAGTACTTC.

The chain employs TRBV28 and TRBJ1-5; perhaps TRBD1 as D (6 bases). CDR1 MDHEN and CDR2 SYDVKM come from the germline V gene. V was clipped by 1 base and J by 5 bases, with 9 bases between them. This CDR3 has 14 amino acids. CDR3 sequence: CASSLSGDHQPQHF. CDR3 nucleotides: TGTGCCAGCAGTTTATCAGGGGATCATCAGCCCCAGCATTTT. Full variable domain (missing parts from reference TRBV28 and TRBJ1-5): DVKVTQSSRYLVKRTGEKVFLECVQDMDHENMFWYRQDPGLGLRLIYFSYDVKMKEKGDIPEGYSVSREKKERFSLILESASTNQTSMYLCASSLSGDHQPQHFGDGTRLSIL.

This clone was seen only a few times. V and J are TRBV4-2 and TRBJ1-4; 8 bases are a match to TRBD1. The V and J ends lost 3 bases and 8 bases, in that order; junction bases with no gene match: 5. The V gene's germline CDR1 is LGHNA and CDR2 YNFKEQ. The CDR3 runs to 14 residues. The CDR3 DNA reads as TGTGCCAGCAGCCATGGACAGGGAGGAGAAAAACTGTTTTTT. As protein: CASSHGQGGEKLFF.

The chain recombines TRBV2 with TRBJ2-5; 8 bases are a match to TRBD1. With 3 bases clipped from V and 1 base from J, the junction kept 7 bases outside the gene matches. The germline gives CDR1 SNHLY, CDR2 FYNNEI. The CDR3 is made up of 16 amino acids. The CDR3 loop is CASSETGVPAQETQYF. CDR3 nucleotide sequence: TGTGCCAGCAGTGAGACAGGGGTACCCGCCCAAGAGACCCAGTACTTC. The variable domain in full, with the rest retrieved from reference TRBV2 and TRBJ2-5, is EPEVTQTPSHQVTQMGQEVILRCVPISNHLYFYWYRQILGQKVEFLVSFYNNEISEKSEIFDDQFSVERPDGSNFTLKIRSTKLEDSAMYFCASSETGVPAQETQYFGPGTRLLVL.

This rearrangement joins TRBV18 to TRBJ2-3; tentatively, D is TRBD1 (6 bases). Trimming stripped 5 bases from V and 1 base from J, with 13 bases between. Looked up from germline, CDR1 is KGHSH and CDR2 is LQKENI. The CDR3 is 15 amino acids. CDR3 coding DNA: TGTGCCAGCTCATTATCAGGGGCCCGCACAGATACGCAGTATTTT. Protein: CASSLSGARTDTQYF.